The clone carrying this T cell receptor beta chain was observed many times. Its cognate antigen is unknown. The CDR3 is 16 residues long. Germline V gene sequence: CDR1 DFQATT, CDR2 SNEGSKA (reference sequence). V lost 6 bases and J lost 5, with 25 bases in between. TCR alpha and beta CDR3 regions were amplified from RNA using iRepertoire nested multiplex PCR. For one-step reverse transcription and amplification, roughly 95-400 ng of tissue mRNA or PBMC total RNA was used. One entry per CDR3 protein, called by TCRdb with MiXCR from the multiplex PCR reads. The data show roughly 100,000 distinct CDR3 sequences, with about 30% seen just once and approximately 46% held by the top ten. These data come from a study of glioma-infiltrating T cells. Overall study results and limits: Tissue and blood shared very few CDR3 sequences. Tissue-blood divergence was below expectation in non-neoplastic patients, above in gliomas.

V gene TRBV20-1 combines with J gene TRBJ2-5; weak D call: TRBD2 (7 bases). This TCR came from a human donor with low-grade glioma or glioblastoma, undergoing nonglioma brain surgery, or in good health (not recorded which). The sample taken for sequencing was glioma tissue, nonneoplastic brain tissue, or PBMCs (not recorded which). CDR3: CSAPRLGGAPGETQYF. The DNA of the CDR3 is TGCAGTGCCCCACGGTTGGGGGGGGCCCCCGGGGAGACCCAGTACTTC.